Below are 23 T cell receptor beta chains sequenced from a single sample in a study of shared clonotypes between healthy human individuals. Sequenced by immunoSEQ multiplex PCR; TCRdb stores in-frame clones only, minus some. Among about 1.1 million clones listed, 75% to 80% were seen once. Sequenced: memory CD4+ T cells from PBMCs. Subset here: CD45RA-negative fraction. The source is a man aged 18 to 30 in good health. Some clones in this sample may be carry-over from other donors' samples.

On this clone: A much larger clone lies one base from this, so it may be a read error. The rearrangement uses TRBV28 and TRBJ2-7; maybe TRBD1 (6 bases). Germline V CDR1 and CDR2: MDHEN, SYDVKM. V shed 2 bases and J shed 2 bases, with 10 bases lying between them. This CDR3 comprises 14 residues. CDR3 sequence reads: CASSLVGTTYEQYF. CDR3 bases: TGTGCCAGCAGTTTAGTAGGGACAACCTACGAGCAGTACTTC.

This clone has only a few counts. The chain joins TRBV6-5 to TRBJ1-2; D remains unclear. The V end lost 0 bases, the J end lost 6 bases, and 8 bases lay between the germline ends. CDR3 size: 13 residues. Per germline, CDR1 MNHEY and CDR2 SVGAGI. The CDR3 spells CASSYSGWDGYTF. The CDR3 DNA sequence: TGTGCCAGCAGTTACTCGGGTTGGGATGGCTACACCTTC.

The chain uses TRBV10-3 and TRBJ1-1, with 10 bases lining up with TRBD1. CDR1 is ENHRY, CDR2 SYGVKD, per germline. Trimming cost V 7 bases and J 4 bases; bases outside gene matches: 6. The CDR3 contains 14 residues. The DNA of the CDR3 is TGTGCCATCAATGGGGACAGGGGTACCACTGAAGCTTTCTTT. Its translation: CAINGDRGTTEAFF.

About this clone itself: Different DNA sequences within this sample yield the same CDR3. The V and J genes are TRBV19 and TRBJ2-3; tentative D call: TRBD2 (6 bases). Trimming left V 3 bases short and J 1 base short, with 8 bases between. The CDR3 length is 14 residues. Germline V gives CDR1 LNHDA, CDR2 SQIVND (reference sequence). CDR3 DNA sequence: TGTGCCAGTAGTATTAGCGGCGGCACAGATACGCAGTATTTT. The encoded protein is CASSISGGTDTQYF.

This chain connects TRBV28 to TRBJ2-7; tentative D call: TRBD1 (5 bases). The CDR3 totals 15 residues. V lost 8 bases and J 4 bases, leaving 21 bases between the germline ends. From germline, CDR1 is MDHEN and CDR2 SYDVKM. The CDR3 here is CASGPDGLGAYEQYF. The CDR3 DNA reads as TGTGCCAGCGGACCGGACGGTCTTGGGGCGTACGAGCAGTACTTC.

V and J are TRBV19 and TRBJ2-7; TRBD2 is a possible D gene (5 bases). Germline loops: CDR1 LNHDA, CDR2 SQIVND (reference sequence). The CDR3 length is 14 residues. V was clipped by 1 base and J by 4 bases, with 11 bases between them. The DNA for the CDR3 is TGTGCCAGTAGTATAGCCCGGGGAGATTACGAGCAGTACTTC. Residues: CASSIARGDYEQYF.

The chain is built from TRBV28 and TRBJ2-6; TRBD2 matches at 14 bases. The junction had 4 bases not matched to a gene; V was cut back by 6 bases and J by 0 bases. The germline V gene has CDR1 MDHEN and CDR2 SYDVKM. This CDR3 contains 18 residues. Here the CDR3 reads CASRWTSGRTSGANVLTF. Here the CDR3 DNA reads TGTGCCAGCAGGTGGACTAGCGGGAGGACCTCTGGGGCCAACGTCCTGACTTTC.

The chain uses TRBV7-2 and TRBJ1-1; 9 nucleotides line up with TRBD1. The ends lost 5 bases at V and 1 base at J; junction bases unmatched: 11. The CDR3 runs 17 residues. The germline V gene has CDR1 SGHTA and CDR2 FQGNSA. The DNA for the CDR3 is TGTGCCAGCAGCGGGGACATACAGGGGGCGTGGAACACTGAAGCTTTCTTT. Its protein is CASSGDIQGAWNTEAFF.

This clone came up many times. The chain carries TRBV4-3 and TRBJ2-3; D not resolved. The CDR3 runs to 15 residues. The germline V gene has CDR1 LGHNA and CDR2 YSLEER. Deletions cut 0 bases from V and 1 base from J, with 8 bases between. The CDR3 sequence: CASSQDASGTDTQYF. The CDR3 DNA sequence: TGCGCCAGCAGCCAAGATGCCAGCGGCACAGATACGCAGTATTTT.

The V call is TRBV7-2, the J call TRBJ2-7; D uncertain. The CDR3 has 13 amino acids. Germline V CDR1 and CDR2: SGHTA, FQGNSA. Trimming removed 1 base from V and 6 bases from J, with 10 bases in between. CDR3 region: CASSLGPATEQYF. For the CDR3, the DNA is TGTGCCAGCAGCTTAGGGCCGGCTACCGAGCAGTACTTC.

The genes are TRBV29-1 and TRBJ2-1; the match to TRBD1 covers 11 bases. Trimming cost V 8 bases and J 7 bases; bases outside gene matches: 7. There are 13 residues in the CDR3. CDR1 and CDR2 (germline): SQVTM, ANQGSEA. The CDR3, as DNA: TGCAGCCTCGTGGGGACAGGGGGGAATGAGCAGTTCTTC. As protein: CSLVGTGGNEQFF.

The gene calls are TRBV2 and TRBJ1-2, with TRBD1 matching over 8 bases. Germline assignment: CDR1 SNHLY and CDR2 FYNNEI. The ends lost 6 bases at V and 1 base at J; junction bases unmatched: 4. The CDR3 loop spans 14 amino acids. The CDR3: CASSGQGSNYGYTF. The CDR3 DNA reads TGTGCCAGCAGCGGACAGGGTAGTAACTATGGCTACACCTTC.

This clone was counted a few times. This chain's CDR3 is CASSSLRQGAFLSTDTQYF. CDR3 coding DNA: TGTGCCAGCAGCTCCCTCCGACAGGGGGCCTTTCTTAGCACAGATACGCAGTATTTT. The chain combines TRBV7-9 with TRBJ2-3; 10 bases align to TRBD1. This CDR3 is 19 amino acids long. CDR1 is SEHNR and CDR2 is FQNEAQ in the germline V gene (reference sequence). V lost 4 bases to trimming and J lost 0 bases; unmatched junction nucleotides: 13.

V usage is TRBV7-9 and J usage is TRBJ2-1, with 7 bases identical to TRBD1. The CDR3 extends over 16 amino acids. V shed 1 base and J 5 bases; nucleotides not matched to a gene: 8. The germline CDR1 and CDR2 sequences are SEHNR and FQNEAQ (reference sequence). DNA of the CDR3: TGTGCCAGCAGCTTAGGAAAGGGGGCGCAGGACAATGAGCAGTTCTTC. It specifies CASSLGKGAQDNEQFF.

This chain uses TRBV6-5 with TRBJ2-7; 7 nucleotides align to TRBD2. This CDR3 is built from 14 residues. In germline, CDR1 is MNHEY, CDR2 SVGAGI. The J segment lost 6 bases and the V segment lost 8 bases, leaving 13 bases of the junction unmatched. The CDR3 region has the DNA TGTGCCAGCGGGGAGGGTATTTCCATCTCCGAGCAGTACTTC. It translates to CASGEGISISEQYF.

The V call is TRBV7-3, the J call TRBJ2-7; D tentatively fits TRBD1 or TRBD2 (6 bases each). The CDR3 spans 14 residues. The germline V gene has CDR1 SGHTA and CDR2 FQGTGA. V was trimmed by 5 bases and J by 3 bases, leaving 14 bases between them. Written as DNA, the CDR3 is TGTGCCAGCAGCCTCCCGAAGGGGGGCTACGAGCAGTACTTC. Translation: CASSLPKGGYEQYF.

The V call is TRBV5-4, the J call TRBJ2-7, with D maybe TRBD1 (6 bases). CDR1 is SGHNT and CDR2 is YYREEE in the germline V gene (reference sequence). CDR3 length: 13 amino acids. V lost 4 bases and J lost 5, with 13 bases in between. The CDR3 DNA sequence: TGTGCCAGCAGCCAAACACAGGGAGACGAGCAGTACTTC. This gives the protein CASSQTQGDEQYF.

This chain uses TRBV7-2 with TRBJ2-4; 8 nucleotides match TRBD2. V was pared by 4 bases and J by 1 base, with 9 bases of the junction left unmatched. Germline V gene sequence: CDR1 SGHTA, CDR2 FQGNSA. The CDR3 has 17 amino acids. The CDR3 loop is CASSSGAGGVAKNIQYF. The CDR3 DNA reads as TGTGCCAGCAGCTCAGGGGCGGGAGGTGTGGCCAAAAACATTCAGTACTTC.

CDR3 DNA: TGTGCCAGTAGTCCGGGACTAGCGGGATGGTACGAGCAGTACTTC. Amino acids: CASSPGLAGWYEQYF. The gene calls are TRBV19 and TRBJ2-7; 13 bases are shared with TRBD2. The V and J ends lost 5 bases and 4 bases, in that order; junction bases with no gene match: 5. CDR1 LNHDA and CDR2 SQIVND come from the germline V gene (reference sequence). The length of the CDR3 is 15 residues. Full variable domain (missing parts from reference TRBV19 and TRBJ2-7): DGGITQSPKYLFRKEGQNVTLSCEQNLNHDAMYWYRQDPGQGLRLIYYSQIVNDFQKGDIAEGYSVSREKKESFPLTVTSAQKNPTAFYLCASSPGLAGWYEQYFGPGTRLTVT.

The CDR3 loop reads CASSRGPRKETQYF. The CDR3 bases are TGTGCCAGCAGCCGGGGACCCCGTAAGGAGACCCAGTACTTC. The chain combines TRBV2 with TRBJ2-5; D tentatively reads TRBD1 or TRBD2 (5 bases each). The V gene lost 6 bases and the J gene lost 5 bases, with 16 bases spanning the gap. This CDR3 is built from 14 residues. CDR1 is SNHLY, CDR2 FYNNEI, per germline.

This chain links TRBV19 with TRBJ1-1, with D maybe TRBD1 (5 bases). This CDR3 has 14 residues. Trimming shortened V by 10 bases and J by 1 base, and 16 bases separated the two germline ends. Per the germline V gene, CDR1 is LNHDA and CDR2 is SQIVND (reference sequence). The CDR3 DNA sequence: TGTGCCACCTTAAGCCGGGGGACGAACACTGAAGCTTTCTTT. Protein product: CATLSRGTNTEAFF.

The CDR3 DNA follows: TGTGCCAGCAGTAGCGGGAGCACAGATACGCAGTATTTT. Amino acid sequence: CASSSGSTDTQYF. The genes are TRBV6-1 and TRBJ2-3; the D gene is possibly TRBD2 (6 bases). The V end lost 5 bases, the J end lost 0 bases, and 6 bases lay between the germline ends. The CDR3 totals 13 residues. From germline, CDR1 is MNHNS and CDR2 SASEGT.

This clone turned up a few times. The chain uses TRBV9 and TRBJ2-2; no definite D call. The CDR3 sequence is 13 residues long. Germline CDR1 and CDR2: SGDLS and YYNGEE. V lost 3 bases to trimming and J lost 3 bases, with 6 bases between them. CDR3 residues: CASSAIYTGELFF. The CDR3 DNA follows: TGTGCCAGCAGCGCAATATACACCGGGGAGCTGTTTTTT. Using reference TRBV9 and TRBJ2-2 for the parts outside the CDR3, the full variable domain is DSGVTQTPKHLITATGQRVTLRCSPRSGDLSVYWYQQSLDQGLQFLIQYYNGEERAKGNILERFSAQQFPDLHSELNLSSLELGDSALYFCASSAIYTGELFFGEGSRLTVL.